This entry features one T cell receptor (beta chain) sequence. Its antigen remains unidentified. The PCR had 60 Vbeta and 13 Jbeta primers. Clones were read by immunoSEQ multiplex PCR, and TCRdb kept only the in-frame ones, dropping some. The sample has about 78,000 clones, and its top ten clones hold 7.5%. CDR1 and CDR2 from the germline V gene are LNHDA and SQIVND (reference sequence). This CDR3 comprises 16 residues. Trimming took 3 bases from V and 1 from J, leaving 13 bases between them. The record originates from a study of cytomegalovirus exposure and HLA in healthy donors. Study results and caveats: A reported reduction in N-insertions relative to the roughly 700-donor mean was seen in an Asian-associated ancestry cluster in a later analysis.

The V call is TRBV19, the J call TRBJ1-5; no firm D call. The clonotype originates from a female donor in good health and CMV-seropositive. Sequenced input: PBMCs. The CDR3 DNA is TGTGCCAGTAGTATGAGGGTATTTGACAGCAATCAGCCCCAGCATTTT. Translation gives CASSMRVFDSNQPQHF.